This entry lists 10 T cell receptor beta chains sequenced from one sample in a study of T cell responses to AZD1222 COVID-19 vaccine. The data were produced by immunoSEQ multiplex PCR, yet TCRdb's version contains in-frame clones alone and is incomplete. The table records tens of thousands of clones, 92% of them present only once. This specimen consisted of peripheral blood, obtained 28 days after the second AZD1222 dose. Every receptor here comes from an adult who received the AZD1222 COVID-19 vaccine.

Here the CDR3 DNA reads TGTGCCAGCAGTGACAGGGACACCGGGGAGCTGTTTTTT. Translation gives CASSDRDTGELFF. V usage is TRBV6-4 and J usage is TRBJ2-2, with unresolved D. The CDR3 is made up of 13 amino acids. The V gene's germline CDR1 is MRHNA and CDR2 SNTAGT. V lost 2 bases and J 3 bases, leaving 4 bases between the germline ends.

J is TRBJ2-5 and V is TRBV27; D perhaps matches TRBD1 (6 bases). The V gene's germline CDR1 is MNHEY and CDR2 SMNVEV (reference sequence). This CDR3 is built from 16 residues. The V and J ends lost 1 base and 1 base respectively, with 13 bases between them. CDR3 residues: CASSLFTTGPQETQYF. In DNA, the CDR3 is TGTGCCAGCAGTTTATTCACCACAGGGCCCCAAGAGACCCAGTACTTC.

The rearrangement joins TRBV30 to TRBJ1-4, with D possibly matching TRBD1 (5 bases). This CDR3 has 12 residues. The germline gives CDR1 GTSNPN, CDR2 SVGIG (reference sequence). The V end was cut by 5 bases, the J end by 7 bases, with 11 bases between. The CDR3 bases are TGTGCCTGGGTGGACATTGGTGAAAAACTGTTTTTT. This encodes CAWVDIGEKLFF.

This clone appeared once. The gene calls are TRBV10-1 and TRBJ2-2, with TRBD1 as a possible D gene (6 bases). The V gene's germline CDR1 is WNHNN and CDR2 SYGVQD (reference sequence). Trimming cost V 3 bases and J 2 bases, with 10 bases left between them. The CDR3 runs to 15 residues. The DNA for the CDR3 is TGCGCCAGCAGTGATACAGGGCGAAACACCGGGGAGCTGTTTTTT. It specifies CASSDTGRNTGELFF.

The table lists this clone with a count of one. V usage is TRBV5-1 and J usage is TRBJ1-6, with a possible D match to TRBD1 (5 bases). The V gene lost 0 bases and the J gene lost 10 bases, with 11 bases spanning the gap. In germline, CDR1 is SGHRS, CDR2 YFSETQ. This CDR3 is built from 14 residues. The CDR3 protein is CASSLDTAGSPLHF. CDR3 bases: TGCGCCAGCAGCTTGGACACTGCAGGGTCACCCCTCCACTTT. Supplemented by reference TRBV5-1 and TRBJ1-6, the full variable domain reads KAGVTQTPRYLIKTRGQQVTLSCSPISGHRSVSWYQQTPGQGLQFLFEYFSETQRNKGNFPGRFSGRQFSNSRSEMNVSTLELGDSALYLCASSLDTAGSPLHFGNGTRLTVT.

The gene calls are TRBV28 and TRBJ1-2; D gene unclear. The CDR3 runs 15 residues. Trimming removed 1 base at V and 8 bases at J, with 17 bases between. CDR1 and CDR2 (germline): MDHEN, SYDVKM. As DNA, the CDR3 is TGTGCCAGCAGTTTATCCCGCCGGCCGCTACGGGGCTACACCTTC. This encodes CASSLSRRPLRGYTF.

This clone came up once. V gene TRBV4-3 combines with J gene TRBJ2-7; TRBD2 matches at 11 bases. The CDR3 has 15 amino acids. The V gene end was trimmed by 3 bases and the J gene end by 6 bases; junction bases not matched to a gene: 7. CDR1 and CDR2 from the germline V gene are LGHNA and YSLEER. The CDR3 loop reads CASSQQLAGDLEQYF. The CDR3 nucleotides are TGCGCCAGCAGCCAGCAACTAGCGGGAGATCTCGAGCAGTACTTC.

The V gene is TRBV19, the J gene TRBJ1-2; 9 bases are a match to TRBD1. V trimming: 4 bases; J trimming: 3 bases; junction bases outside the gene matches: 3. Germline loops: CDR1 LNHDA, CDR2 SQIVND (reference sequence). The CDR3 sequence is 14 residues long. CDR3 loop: CASSTDRGDYGYTF. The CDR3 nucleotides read TGTGCCAGTAGTACAGACAGGGGGGACTATGGCTACACCTTC. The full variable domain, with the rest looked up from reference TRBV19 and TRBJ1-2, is DGGITQSPKYLFRKEGQNVTLSCEQNLNHDAMYWYRQDPGQGLRLIYYSQIVNDFQKGDIAEGYSVSREKKESFPLTVTSAQKNPTAFYLCASSTDRGDYGYTFGSGTRLTVV.

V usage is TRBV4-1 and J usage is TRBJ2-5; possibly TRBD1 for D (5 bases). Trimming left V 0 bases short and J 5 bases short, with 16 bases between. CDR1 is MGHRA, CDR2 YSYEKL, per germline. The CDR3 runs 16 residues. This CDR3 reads CASSQDPQGAGETQYF. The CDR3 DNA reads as TGCGCCAGCAGCCAAGATCCTCAAGGGGCCGGGGAGACCCAGTACTTC.

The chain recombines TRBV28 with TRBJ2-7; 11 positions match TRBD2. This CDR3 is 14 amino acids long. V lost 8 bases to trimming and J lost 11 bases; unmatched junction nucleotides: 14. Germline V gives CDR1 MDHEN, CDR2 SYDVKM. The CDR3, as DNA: TGTGCCAGCTTGGGAGGACTAGCGGGCAAAAAGGAGTACTTC. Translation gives CASLGGLAGKKEYF.